Following are 18 T cell receptor beta chains from one sample sequenced in a study of T-cell reconstitution after alpha-beta-depleted transplantation in children. Molecular barcoding with unique molecular identifiers was used for the TCRbeta library. TCRdb re-called the PCR reads through MiXCR, storing one row per CDR3 protein. The table lists 300,000 to 400,000 distinct CDR3 sequences, more than 10% of them singletons. Sequencing used PBMCs, obtained from the stem cell graft. Source of these receptors: a human donor who donated a stem cell graft to a child with Fanconi anemia.

Remarks on this clonotype: Being one base from a much bigger clone, this may be a read error. This chain uses TRBV20-1 with TRBJ1-5; no clear D gene. This CDR3 is built from 13 residues. CDR1 and CDR2 from the germline V gene are DFQATT and SNEGSKA (reference sequence). V lost 3 bases and J lost 0, with 6 bases in between. DNA of the CDR3: TGCAGTGCTAGTATCGATAGCAATCAGCCCCAGCATTTT. Amino acid sequence: CSASIDSNQPQHF.

This clonotype was recorded many times. V usage is TRBV11-3 and J usage is TRBJ1-1; 7 bases align to TRBD1. There are 12 residues in the CDR3. Trimming at V came to 5 bases and at J to 7 bases, leaving 4 bases not matched to a gene. CDR1 SGHNT and CDR2 YENEEA come from the germline V gene. The DNA for the CDR3 is TGTGCCAGCAGCACATACAGGGGTGAAGCTTTCTTT. The encoded protein is CASSTYRGEAFF.

This clonotype was observed a handful of times. The V gene is TRBV18, the J gene TRBJ2-1; a possible D gene is TRBD2 (6 bases). CDR1 is KGHSH, CDR2 LQKENI, per germline. The CDR3 has 16 residues. V lost 1 base and J 0 bases, leaving 10 bases between the germline ends. The CDR3 loop is CASSPQLADSYNEQFF. CDR3 nucleotide sequence: TGTGCCAGCTCACCACAGTTAGCGGACTCCTACAATGAGCAGTTCTTC.

This chain uses TRBV5-8 with TRBJ2-7; D perhaps matches TRBD1 (6 bases). Per the germline V gene, CDR1 is SGHTS and CDR2 is YDEGEE. V was clipped by 0 bases and J by 2 bases, with 18 bases between them. This CDR3 has 17 amino acids. The CDR3 loop is CASSLGLGAAKTYEQYV. The CDR3 nucleotides are TGTGCCAGCAGCTTGGGGTTGGGGGCAGCTAAAACCTACGAGCAGTACGTC.

This clonotype was seen more than once but under ten times. V gene TRBV7-9 combines with J gene TRBJ1-1; D is uncertain. V was pared by 1 base and J by 5 bases, with 5 bases between. Germline V gene lookup returns CDR1 SEHNR and CDR2 FQNEAQ (reference sequence). This CDR3 contains 12 residues. The CDR3 loop is CASSLDITEAFF. The CDR3 region has the DNA TGTGCCAGCAGCTTAGATATAACTGAAGCTTTCTTT. Looking up the rest from reference TRBV7-9 and TRBJ1-1 gives the full variable domain: DTGVSQNPRHKITKRGQNVTFRCDPISEHNRLYWYRQTLGQGPEFLTYFQNEAQLEKSRLLSDRFSAERPKGSFSTLEIQRTEQGDSAMYLCASSLDITEAFFGQGTRLTVV.

This clonotype has just a few counts. The chain is built from TRBV5-5 and TRBJ1-4; D uncertain. Germline V gene sequence: CDR1 SGHKS, CDR2 YYEKEE (reference sequence). Deletions cut 2 bases from V and 2 bases from J, with 10 bases between. CDR3 size: 15 residues. In DNA form, the CDR3 reads TGTGCCAGCAGCTTCTGGGGAAATACTAATGAAAAACTGTTTTTT. Amino acid sequence: CASSFWGNTNEKLFF.

This clonotype was found many times. The chain employs TRBV7-2 and TRBJ2-7; 8 nucleotides align to TRBD1. V lost 3 bases and J lost 7; bases outside the gene matches: 5. Germline values: CDR1 SGHTA, CDR2 FQGNSA. The CDR3 length is 13 residues. CDR3 sequence: CASSLDREQEQYF. As DNA, the CDR3 is TGTGCCAGCAGCTTGGACAGGGAGCAAGAGCAGTACTTC.

This clonotype was counted many times. The chain employs TRBV3-1 and TRBJ2-1; TRBD1 is a possible D gene (5 bases). Looked up from germline, CDR1 is LGHDT and CDR2 is YNNKEL (reference sequence). This CDR3 has 17 amino acids. V lost 0 bases, J lost 7 bases, and 19 bases lay in between. The CDR3 nucleotides are TGTGCCAGCAGCCAAGATCAGCTCAGGGAAGGACGAAATGAGCAGTTCTTC. As protein: CASSQDQLREGRNEQFF.

V is TRBV5-4 and J is TRBJ2-1, with TRBD2 as a possible D gene (6 bases). Germline CDR1 SGHNT, CDR2 YYREEE (reference sequence). Trimming took 2 bases from V and 8 from J, leaving 8 bases between them. This CDR3 is 12 amino acids long. The chain's CDR3 is CASSFIADEQFF. In DNA form, the CDR3 reads TGTGCCAGCAGCTTCATAGCGGATGAGCAGTTCTTC. Full variable domain (remainder filled in from reference TRBV5-4 and TRBJ2-1): ETGVTQSPTHLIKTRGQQVTLRCSSQSGHNTVSWYQQALGQGPQFIFQYYREEENGRGNFPPRFSGLQFPNYSSELNVNALELDDSALYLCASSFIADEQFFGPGTRLTVL.

This clonotype was seen more than once but under ten times. V gene TRBV6-1 combines with J gene TRBJ2-1; D is ambiguous. V shed 3 bases and J shed 11 bases, with 5 bases lying between them. CDR3 length: 10 amino acids. Germline-derived CDR1 and CDR2 are MNHNS and SASEGT. The CDR3, as DNA: TGTGCCAGCAGTGACGCGAAGCAGTTCTTC. Encoded protein: CASSDAKQFF.

The J gene is TRBJ1-2, the V gene TRBV10-3; maybe TRBD1 (5 bases). The CDR3 runs 12 residues. Germline V gene lookup returns CDR1 ENHRY and CDR2 SYGVKD. Trimming removed 4 bases at V and 8 bases at J, with 11 bases between. The CDR3 here is CAISAGGEGYTF. Written as DNA, the CDR3 is TGTGCCATCAGTGCCGGGGGGGAGGGCTACACCTTC.

This clonotype was seen many times. The chain combines TRBV6-5 with TRBJ1-6, with D possibly matching TRBD1 (6 bases). Trimming took off 2 bases at V and 8 bases at J, with 10 bases between the two ends. The CDR3 extends over 14 amino acids. CDR1 is MNHEY and CDR2 is SVGAGI in the germline V gene. The CDR3 reads CASSYVQGHSPLHF. The CDR3 DNA sequence: TGTGCCAGCAGTTACGTACAGGGCCATTCACCCCTCCACTTT.

This chain links TRBV30 with TRBJ2-1, with 11 bases fitting TRBD2. Germline V gene data show CDR1 as GTSNPN and CDR2 as SVGIG (reference sequence). V shed 5 bases, J shed 6 bases, and the junction held 6 bases outside the gene matches. The CDR3 consists of 14 residues. The CDR3 loop reads CAWDLAGGRNEQFF. In DNA form, the CDR3 reads TGTGCCTGGGACCTAGCGGGGGGCCGCAATGAGCAGTTCTTC.

The rearrangement joins TRBV7-9 to TRBJ1-1; 8 nucleotides agree with TRBD1. CDR3 length: 13 amino acids. Per germline, CDR1 SEHNR and CDR2 FQNEAQ (reference sequence). The J segment lost 8 bases and the V segment lost 4 bases, leaving 6 bases of the junction unmatched. CDR3 protein: CASSWTGSGEAFF. The DNA for the CDR3 is TGTGCCAGCAGCTGGACAGGGTCTGGAGAAGCTTTCTTT. The entire variable domain, with the rest obtained from reference TRBV7-9 and TRBJ1-1, is as follows: DTGVSQNPRHKITKRGQNVTFRCDPISEHNRLYWYRQTLGQGPEFLTYFQNEAQLEKSRLLSDRFSAERPKGSFSTLEIQRTEQGDSAMYLCASSWTGSGEAFFGQGTRLTVV.

The chain joins TRBV5-1 to TRBJ1-1; D perhaps matches TRBD1 (5 bases). This CDR3 is 16 amino acids long. The germline V and J ends were trimmed by 1 base and 3 bases, with 16 bases remaining between them. Germline assignment: CDR1 SGHRS and CDR2 YFSETQ. DNA for the CDR3: TGCGCCAGCAGCTTGCGTTGGGACGGTGGGGACACTGAAGCTTTCTTT. The encoded protein is CASSLRWDGGDTEAFF.

The chain joins TRBV5-2 to TRBJ2-7; the table's D call, TRBD1, has no DNA check behind it. TRBV5-2 is described as a pseudogene. The CDR3 totals 14 residues. CDR3 bases: TGTGCCATGGGCCCCCGACAGAGCTCCTACGAGCAGTACTTC. Its translation is CAMGPRQSSYEQYF.

This chain connects TRBV15 to TRBJ2-5, with D unclear. CDR1 is LNHNV, CDR2 YYDKDF, per germline (reference sequence). There are 13 residues in the CDR3. The V end lost 1 base, the J end lost 3 bases, and 6 bases lay between the germline ends. The CDR3 spells CATSRAIKETQYF. The CDR3, as DNA: TGTGCCACCAGCAGAGCAATTAAAGAGACCCAGTACTTC. Looking up the rest from reference TRBV15 and TRBJ2-5 gives the full variable domain: DAMVIQNPRYQVTQFGKPVTLSCSQTLNHNVMYWYQQKSSQAPKLLFHYYDKDFNNEADTPDNFQSRRPNTSFCFLDIRSPGLGDTAMYLCATSRAIKETQYFGPGTRLLVL.

In its sample, this clonotype was seen many times. DNA for the CDR3: TGTGCCAGCAGCGTATTGGGGGGAGATTACAATGAGCAGTTCTTC. Amino acid sequence: CASSVLGGDYNEQFF. The rearrangement uses TRBV9 and TRBJ2-1; D is possibly TRBD2 (6 bases). The CDR3 is 15 residues long. The germline CDR1 and CDR2 sequences are SGDLS and YYNGEE. Trimming removed 1 base from V and 4 bases from J, with 12 bases in between.